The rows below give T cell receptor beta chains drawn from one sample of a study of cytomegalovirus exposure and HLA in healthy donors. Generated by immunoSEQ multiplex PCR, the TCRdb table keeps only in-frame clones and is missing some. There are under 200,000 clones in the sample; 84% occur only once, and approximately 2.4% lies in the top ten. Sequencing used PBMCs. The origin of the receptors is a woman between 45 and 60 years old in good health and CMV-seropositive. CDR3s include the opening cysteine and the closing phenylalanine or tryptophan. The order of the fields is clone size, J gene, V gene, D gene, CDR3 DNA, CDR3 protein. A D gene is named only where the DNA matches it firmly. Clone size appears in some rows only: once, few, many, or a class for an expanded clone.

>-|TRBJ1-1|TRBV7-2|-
TGTGCCAGCAGACGCACCGGACAGCTATCTTCTGAAGCTTTCTTT
CASRRTGQLSSEAFF
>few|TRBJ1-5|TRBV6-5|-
TGTGCCAGCAGTTACTCGATGGGGGCTGGTCAGCCCCAGCATTTT
CASSYSMGAGQPQHF
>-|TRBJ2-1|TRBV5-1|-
TGCGCCAGCAGCTTGGAAGGTAGCGGCTACAATGAGCAGTTCTTC
CASSLEGSGYNEQFF
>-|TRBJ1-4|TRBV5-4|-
TGTGCCAGCAGCTCAACGGGGAACGGTGAAAAACTGTTTTTT
CASSSTGNGEKLFF
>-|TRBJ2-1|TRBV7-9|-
TGTGCCAGCAGCTTATCTACCCATAACAATGAGCAGTTCTTC
CASSLSTHNNEQFF
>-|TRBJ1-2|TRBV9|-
TGTGCCAGCAGCGTAGTTGGGGAGTCCTATGGCTACACCTTC
CASSVVGESYGYTF
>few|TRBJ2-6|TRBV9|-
TGTGCCAGCAGTGATGGGGGGGGCCTTACCTCTGGGGCCAACGTCCTGACTTTC
CASSDGGGLTSGANVLTF
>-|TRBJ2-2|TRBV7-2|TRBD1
TGTGCCAGCAGCCGTCAACAGGGGACGAACACCGGGGAGCTGTTTTTT
CASSRQQGTNTGELFF
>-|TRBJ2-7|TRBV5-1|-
TGCGCCAGCAGCGCCACGACAGCCGCCTACGAGCAGTACTTC
CASSATTAAYEQYF
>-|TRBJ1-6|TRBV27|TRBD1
TGTGCCAGCAGCCCCTCCGGGACAGGGGGCTTTGCTAATTCACCCCTCCACTTT
CASSPSGTGGFANSPLHF
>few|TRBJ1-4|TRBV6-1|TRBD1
TGTGCCAGCAGTGTGGCGGGACAGGGGTATGAAAAACTGTTTTTT
CASSVAGQGYEKLFF
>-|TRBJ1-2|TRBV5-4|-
TGTGCCAGCAGCGAACGCTACAGGGTCGGCAGTGGCTACACCTTC
CASSERYRVGSGYTF
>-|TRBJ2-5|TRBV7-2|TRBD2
TGTGCCAGCAGCCCATCGGGGGGGCCGGGGGAGACCCAGTACTTC
CASSPSGGPGETQYF
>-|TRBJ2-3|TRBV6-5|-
TGTGCCAGCAGTTTCCCGGGGGGCACAGATACGCAGTATTTT
CASSFPGGTDTQYF
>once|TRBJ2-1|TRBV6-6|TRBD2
TGTGCCAGCACTCCGACCCTAGCGGGGGGGCCGCATGAGCAGTTCTTC
CASTPTLAGGPHEQFF
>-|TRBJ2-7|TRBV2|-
TGTGCCAGCAGTGCGCGAGGGGAGGTGGTGCGGGAGCAGTACTTC
CASSARGEVVREQYF
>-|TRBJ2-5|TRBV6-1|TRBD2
TGTGCCAGCAGTGAAGAAGGTGGTAGCGGGGGGACAAAGGGGAAGACCCAGTACTTC
CASSEEGGSGGTKGKTQYF
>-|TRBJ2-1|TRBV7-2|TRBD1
TGTGCCAGCGCAAAACAGGGGGCGACCTTCTACGAGCAGTTCTTC
CASAKQGATFYEQFF
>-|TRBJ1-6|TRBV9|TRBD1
TGTGCCAGCAGCTCCCAGGGACAGGGCTTTAATTCACCCCTCCACTTT
CASSSQGQGFNSPLHF
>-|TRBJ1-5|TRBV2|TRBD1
TGTGCCAGCAGGGGGGCCAGAACAGGGGGACAGCCCCAGCATTTT
CASRGARTGGQPQHF
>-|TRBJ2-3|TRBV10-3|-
TGTGCCATCAGTGAGTCCCGAGGTGCTAGCGATACGCAGTATTTT
CAISESRGASDTQYF
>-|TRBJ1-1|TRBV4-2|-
TGTGCCAGCAGCCAAGAAGGGGGACCCGGGGCGGGTGAAGCTTTCTTT
CASSQEGGPGAGEAFF
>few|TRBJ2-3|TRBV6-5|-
TGTGCCAGCAGTTACGAGGGGGGGAACACAGATACGCAGTATTTT
CASSYEGGNTDTQYF
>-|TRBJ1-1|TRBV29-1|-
TGCAGCGTAGACACAGATGAAGCTTTCTTT
CSVDTDEAFF
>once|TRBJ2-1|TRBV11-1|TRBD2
TGTGCCAGCAGCTTAGGGGGTAGCGGGGGGGCCAATGAGCAGTTCTTC
CASSLGGSGGANEQFF
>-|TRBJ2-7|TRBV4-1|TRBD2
TGCGCCAGCAGCACTAGCGGGCTCACCCCCTACGAGCAGTACTTC
CASSTSGLTPYEQYF
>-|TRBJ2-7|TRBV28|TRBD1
TGTGCCAGCAGTTTTCCCAGGATCTCGACAGGGCCCGAGCAGTACTTC
CASSFPRISTGPEQYF
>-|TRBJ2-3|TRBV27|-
TGTGCCAGCAGTTTATCTGGGTGGGGCGGGGCCGGCACAGATACGCAGTATTTT
CASSLSGWGGAGTDTQYF
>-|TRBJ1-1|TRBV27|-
TGTGCCAGCAGTTCATACTCGGACAGCGGGGATGTATTCTTT
CASSSYSDSGDVFF
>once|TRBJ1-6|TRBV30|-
TGTGCCTGGAGTGTACTGAGTTCACCCCTCCACTTT
CAWSVLSSPLHF
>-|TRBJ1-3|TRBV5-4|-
TGTGCCAGCACCGGAGGAGGGGCTCAAGGAAACACCATATATTTT
CASTGGGAQGNTIYF
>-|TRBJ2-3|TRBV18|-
TGTGCCAGCTCACCGCGTGAGGCAGATACGCAGTATTTT
CASSPREADTQYF
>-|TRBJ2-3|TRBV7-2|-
TGTGCCAGCAGCTCACAGACAGATACGCAGTATTTT
CASSSQTDTQYF
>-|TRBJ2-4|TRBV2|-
TGTGCCAGCAACCGTCTGGACACCCAGGCGGACATTCAGTACTTC
CASNRLDTQADIQYF
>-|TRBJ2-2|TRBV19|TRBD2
TGTGCCAGTAGCCGTCGGACTAGCGGGTCCTCGGGGGAGCTGTTTTTT
CASSRRTSGSSGELFF
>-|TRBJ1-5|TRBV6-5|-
TGTGCCAGCAGCCACCCGGACACCGCCCAGCATTTT
CASSHPDTAQHF
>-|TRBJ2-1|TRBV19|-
TGTGCCAGTAGTATGAGCCGGTACAATGAGCAGTTCTTC
CASSMSRYNEQFF
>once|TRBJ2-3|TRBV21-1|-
TGTGCCAGCACCCCGCCTAGAAGAGGGACAGGATCCCAGTATTTT
CASTPPRRGTGSQYF
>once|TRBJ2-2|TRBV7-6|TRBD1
TGTGCCAGCAGCCCCAGACAGGGTGGCACCGGGGAGCTGTTTTTT
CASSPRQGGTGELFF
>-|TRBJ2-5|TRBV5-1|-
TGCGCCAGCAGCTTGGAAGGGGGCCAAGAGACCCAGTACTTC
CASSLEGGQETQYF
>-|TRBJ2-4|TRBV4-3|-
TGCGCCAGCAGCCAAGATGGGGCAGTCAAAAACATTCAGTACTTC
CASSQDGAVKNIQYF
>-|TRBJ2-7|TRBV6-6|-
TGTGCCAGCAGTTATGGACAGAGCTCCTACGAGCAGTACTTC
CASSYGQSSYEQYF
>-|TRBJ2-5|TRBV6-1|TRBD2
TGTGCCAGCAGTGACCCTGGGACTAGCGGGGGGGGGTTAAAGACCCAGTACTTC
CASSDPGTSGGGLKTQYF
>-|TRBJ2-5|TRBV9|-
TGTGCCAGCAGCTTGCGGGGCAGTATTGAGACCCAGTACTTC
CASSLRGSIETQYF
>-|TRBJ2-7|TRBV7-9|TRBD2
TGTGCCAGCAGCTTAGGGCGGGGGTGGTACGAGCAGTACTTC
CASSLGRGWYEQYF
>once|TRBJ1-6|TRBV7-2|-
TGTGCCAGCAGCCCGGCGGTCACCTATAATTCACCCCTCCACTTT
CASSPAVTYNSPLHF
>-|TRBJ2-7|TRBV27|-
TGTGCCAGCAGACGTATAGCCTCAGGGAACGAGCAGTACTTC
CASRRIASGNEQYF
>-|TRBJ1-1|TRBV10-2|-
TGCGCCAGCAGTGAGGGTAGTGGGAACACTGAAGCTTTCTTT
CASSEGSGNTEAFF
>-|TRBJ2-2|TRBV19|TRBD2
TGTGCCAGTAGTGACGGGGGACTAGCGTCCGACACCGGGGAGCTGTTTTTT
CASSDGGLASDTGELFF
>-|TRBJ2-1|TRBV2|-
TGTGCCAGCTTGCGGGACCGGAAGGCGAATGAGCAGTTCTTC
CASLRDRKANEQFF